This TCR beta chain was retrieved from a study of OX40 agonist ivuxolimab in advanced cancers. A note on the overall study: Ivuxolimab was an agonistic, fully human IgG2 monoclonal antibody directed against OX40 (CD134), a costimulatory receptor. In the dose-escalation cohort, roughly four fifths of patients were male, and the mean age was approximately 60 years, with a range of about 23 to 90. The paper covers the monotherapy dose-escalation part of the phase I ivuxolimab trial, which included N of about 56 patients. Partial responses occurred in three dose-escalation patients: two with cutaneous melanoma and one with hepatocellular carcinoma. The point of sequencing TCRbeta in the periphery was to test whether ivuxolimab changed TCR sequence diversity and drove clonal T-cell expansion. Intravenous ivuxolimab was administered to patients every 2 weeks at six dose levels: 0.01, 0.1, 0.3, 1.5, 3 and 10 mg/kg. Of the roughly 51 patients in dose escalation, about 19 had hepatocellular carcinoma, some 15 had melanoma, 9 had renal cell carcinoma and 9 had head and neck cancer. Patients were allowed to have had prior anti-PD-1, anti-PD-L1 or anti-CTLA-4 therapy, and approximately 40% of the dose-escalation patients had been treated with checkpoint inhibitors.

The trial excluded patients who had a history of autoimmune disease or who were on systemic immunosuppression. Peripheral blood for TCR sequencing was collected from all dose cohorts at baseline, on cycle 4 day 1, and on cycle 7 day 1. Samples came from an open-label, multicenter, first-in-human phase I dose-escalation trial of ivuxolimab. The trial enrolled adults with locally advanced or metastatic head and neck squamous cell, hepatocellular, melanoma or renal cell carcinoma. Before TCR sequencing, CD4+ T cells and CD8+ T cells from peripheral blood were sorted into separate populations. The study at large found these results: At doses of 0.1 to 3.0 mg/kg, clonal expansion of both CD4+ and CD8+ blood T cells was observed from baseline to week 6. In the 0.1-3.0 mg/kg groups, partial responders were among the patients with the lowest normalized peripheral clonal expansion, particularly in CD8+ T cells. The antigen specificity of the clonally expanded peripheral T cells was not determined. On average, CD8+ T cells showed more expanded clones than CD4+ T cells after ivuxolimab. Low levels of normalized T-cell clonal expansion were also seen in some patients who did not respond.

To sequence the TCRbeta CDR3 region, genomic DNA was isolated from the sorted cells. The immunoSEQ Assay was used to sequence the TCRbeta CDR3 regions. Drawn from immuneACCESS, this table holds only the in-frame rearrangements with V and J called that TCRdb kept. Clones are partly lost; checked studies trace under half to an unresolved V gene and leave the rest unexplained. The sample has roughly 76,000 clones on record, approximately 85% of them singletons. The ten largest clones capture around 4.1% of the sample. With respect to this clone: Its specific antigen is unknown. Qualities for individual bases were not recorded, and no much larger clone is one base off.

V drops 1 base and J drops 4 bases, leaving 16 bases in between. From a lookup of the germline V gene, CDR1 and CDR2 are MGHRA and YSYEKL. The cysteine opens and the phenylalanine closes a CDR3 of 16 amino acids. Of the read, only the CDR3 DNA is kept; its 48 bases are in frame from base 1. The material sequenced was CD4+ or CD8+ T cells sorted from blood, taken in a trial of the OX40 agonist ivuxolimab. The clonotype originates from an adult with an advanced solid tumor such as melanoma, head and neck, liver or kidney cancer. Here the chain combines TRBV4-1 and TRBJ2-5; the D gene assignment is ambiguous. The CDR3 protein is CASSQVNMGFRETQYF. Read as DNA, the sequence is TGCGCCAGCAGCCAAGTTAATATGGGGTTCCGAGAGACCCAGTACTTC.